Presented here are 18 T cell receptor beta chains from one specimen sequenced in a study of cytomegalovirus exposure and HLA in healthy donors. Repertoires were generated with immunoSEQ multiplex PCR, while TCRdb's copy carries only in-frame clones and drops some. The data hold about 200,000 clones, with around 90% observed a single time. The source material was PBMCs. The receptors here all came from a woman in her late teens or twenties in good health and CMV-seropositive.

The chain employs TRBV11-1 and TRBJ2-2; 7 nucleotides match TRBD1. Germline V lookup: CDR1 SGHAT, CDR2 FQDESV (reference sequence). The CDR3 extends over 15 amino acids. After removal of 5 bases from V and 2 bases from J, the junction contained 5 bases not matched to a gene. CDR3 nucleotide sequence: TGTGCCAGCAGCCAGACAGGGATTAACACCGGGGAGCTGTTTTTT. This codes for CASSQTGINTGELFF. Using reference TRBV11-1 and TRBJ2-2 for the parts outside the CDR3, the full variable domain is EAEVAQSPRYKITEKSQAVAFWCDPISGHATLYWYRQILGQGPELLVQFQDESVVDDSQLPKDRFSAERLKGVDSTLKIQPAELGDSAMYLCASSQTGINTGELFFGEGSRLTVL.

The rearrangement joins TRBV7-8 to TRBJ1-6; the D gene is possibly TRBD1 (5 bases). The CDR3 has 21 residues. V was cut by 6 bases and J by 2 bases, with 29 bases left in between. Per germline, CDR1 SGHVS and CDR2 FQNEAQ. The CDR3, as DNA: TGTGCCAGCAGATCTATTAGGGGCCGGGACTTCCTAAACACCTATAATTCACCCCTCCACTTT. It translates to CASRSIRGRDFLNTYNSPLHF.

CDR3 loop: CASSWVRGVEFEKLFF. CDR3 sequence (DNA): TGTGCCAGCAGTTGGGTCAGGGGAGTGGAATTTGAAAAACTGTTTTTT. This chain connects TRBV6-4 to TRBJ1-4; perhaps TRBD1 as D (6 bases). The germline V gene encodes CDR1 MRHNA and CDR2 SNTAGT. The CDR3 totals 16 residues. Trimming took 5 bases from V and 7 from J, leaving 20 bases between them.

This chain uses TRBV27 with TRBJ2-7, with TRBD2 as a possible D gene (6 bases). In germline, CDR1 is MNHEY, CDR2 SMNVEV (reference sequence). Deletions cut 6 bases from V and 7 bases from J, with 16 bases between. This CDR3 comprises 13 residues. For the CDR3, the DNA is TGTGCCAGCAGCACCCAGAAGGCGGGGGAGCAGTACTTC. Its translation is CASSTQKAGEQYF.

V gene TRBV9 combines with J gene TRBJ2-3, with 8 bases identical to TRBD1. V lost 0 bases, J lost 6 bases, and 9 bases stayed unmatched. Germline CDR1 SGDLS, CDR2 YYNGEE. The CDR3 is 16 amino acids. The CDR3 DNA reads TGTGCCAGCAGCGTAGGGCCCCAGGGGGCGTATGATACGCAGTATTTT. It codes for CASSVGPQGAYDTQYF.

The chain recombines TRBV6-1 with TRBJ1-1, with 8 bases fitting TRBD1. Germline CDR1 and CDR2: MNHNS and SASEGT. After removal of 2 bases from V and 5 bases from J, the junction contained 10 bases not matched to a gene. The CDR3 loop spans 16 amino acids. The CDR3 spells CASSERARGRRTEAFF. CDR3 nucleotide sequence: TGTGCCAGCAGTGAAAGAGCCAGGGGGCGTCGGACTGAAGCTTTCTTT.

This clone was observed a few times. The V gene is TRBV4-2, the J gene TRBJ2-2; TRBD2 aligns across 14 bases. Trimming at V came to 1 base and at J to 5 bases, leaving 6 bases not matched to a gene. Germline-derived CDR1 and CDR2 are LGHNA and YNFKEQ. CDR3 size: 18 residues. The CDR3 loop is CASSQAGLAGERTGELFF. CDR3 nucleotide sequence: TGTGCCAGCAGCCAAGCGGGACTAGCGGGAGAACGGACCGGGGAGCTGTTTTTT.

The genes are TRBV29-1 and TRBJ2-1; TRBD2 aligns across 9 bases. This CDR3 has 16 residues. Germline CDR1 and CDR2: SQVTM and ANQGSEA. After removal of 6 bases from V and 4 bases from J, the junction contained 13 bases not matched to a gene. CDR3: CSVRGGRAEKYNEQFF. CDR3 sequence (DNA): TGCAGCGTGCGGGGGGGGAGGGCCGAAAAATACAATGAGCAGTTCTTC.

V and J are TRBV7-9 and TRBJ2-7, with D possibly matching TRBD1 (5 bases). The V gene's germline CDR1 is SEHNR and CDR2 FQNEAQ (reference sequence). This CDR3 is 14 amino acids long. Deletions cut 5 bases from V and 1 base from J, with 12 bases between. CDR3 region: CASSQFRDSYEQYF. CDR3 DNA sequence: TGTGCCAGCAGCCAATTCAGGGATTCCTACGAGCAGTACTTC.

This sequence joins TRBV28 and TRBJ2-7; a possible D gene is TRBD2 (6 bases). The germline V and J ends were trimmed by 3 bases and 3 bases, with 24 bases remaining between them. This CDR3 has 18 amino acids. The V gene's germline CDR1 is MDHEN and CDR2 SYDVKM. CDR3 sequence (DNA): TGTGCCAGCAGTTTCGTTTTTTCCCTTGGGACTGGAGACTACGAGCAGTACTTC. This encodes CASSFVFSLGTGDYEQYF.

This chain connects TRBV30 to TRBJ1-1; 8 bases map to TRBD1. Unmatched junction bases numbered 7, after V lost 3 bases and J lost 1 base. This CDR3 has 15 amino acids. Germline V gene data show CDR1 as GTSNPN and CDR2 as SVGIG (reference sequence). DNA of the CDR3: TGTGCCTGGAGAGGACAGGGTCTTGGGAACACTGAAGCTTTCTTT. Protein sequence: CAWRGQGLGNTEAFF.

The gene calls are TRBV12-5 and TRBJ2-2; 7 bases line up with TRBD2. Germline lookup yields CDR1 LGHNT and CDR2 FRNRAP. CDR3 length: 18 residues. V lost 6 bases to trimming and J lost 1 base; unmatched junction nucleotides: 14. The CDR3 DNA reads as TGTGCTAGTGGCCCGCCATATGCGGGAGAAGGGAACACCGGGGAGCTGTTTTTT. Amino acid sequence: CASGPPYAGEGNTGELFF.

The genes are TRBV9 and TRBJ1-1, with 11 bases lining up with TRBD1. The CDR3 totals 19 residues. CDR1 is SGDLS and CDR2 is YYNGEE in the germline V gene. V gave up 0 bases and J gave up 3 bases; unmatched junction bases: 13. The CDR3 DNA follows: TGTGCCAGCAGCGTAGAATTTGGTGGGGGGACAGGGGGTCACACTGAAGCTTTCTTT. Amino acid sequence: CASSVEFGGGTGGHTEAFF.

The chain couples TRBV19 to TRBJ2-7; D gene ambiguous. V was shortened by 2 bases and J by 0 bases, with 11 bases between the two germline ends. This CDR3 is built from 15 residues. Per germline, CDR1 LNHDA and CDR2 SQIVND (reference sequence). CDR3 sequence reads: CASSITASNSYEQYF. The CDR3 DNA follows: TGTGCCAGTAGTATAACCGCGTCCAACTCCTACGAGCAGTACTTC.

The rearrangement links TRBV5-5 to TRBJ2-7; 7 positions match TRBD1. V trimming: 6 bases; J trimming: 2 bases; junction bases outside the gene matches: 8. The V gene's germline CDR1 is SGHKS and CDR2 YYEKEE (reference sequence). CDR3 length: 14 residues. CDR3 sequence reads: CASTSRGGPYEQYF. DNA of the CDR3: TGTGCCAGCACCAGCCGAGGGGGCCCCTACGAGCAGTACTTC.

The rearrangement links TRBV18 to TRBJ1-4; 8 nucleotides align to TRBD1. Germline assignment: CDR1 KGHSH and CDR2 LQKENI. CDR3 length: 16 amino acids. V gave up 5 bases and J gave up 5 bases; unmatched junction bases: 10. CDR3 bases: TGTGCCAGCTCAACTCCGGGACAGGCCCAAAATGAAAAACTGTTTTTT. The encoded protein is CASSTPGQAQNEKLFF.

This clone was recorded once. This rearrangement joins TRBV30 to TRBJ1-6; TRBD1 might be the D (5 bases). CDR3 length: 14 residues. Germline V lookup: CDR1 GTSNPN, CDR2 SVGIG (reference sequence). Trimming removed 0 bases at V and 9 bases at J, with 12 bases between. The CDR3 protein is CAWSVSGSGSPLHF. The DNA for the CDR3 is TGTGCCTGGAGTGTATCAGGGTCTGGTTCACCCCTCCACTTT.

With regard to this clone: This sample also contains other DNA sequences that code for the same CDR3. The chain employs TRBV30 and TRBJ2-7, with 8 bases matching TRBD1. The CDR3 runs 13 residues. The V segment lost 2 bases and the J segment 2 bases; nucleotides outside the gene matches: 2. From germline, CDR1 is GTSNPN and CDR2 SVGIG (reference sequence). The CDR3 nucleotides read TGTGCCTGGAGTTCAGGGGGCACCTACGAGCAGTACTTC. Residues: CAWSSGGTYEQYF.